This T cell receptor beta chain was sequenced in a study of memory CD4+ T cells and cytomegalovirus serostatus. Overall study context: Of the healthy Belgian adults, several were CMV seropositive and approximately 24 seronegative. Study-level findings and limits: A US-trained random forest predicted CMV serostatus with median AUC around 0.93.

In the authors' workflow: Out-of-frame sequences were removed, leaving 2,000,000 or so distinct TCRbeta sequences. Some clones are missing from TCRdb's copy, which holds only in-frame ones; the method was immunoSEQ multiplex PCR. V and J calls and clone size follow that table, whereas D and trimming were derived from the DNA. The data show about 59,000 clones, 80% seen once. Single viable CD3+CD4+CD8-CD45RO+ cells were sorted as the memory CD4+ T cells. Positive selection with CD4 microbeads enriched total CD4+ T cells. CDR1 is MDHEN and CDR2 is SYDVKM in the germline V gene. The CDR3 is made up of 17 amino acids. Trimming stripped 2 bases from V and 2 bases from J, with 19 bases between. A few counts support this clone. The antigen remains undetermined.

The sequenced sample consisted of memory CD4+ T cells from blood. This clonotype was sampled from an adult in good health and CMV-seronegative. Some clones in this sample may be carry-over from other donors' samples. This rearrangement joins TRBV28 to TRBJ2-7; D is unresolved. The CDR3 reads CASSLVVGRRMTYEQYF. CDR3 bases: TGTGCCAGCAGTTTAGTTGTTGGGCGCAGGATGACCTACGAGCAGTACTTC.